This T cell receptor (beta chain) was identified during a study of identifying expanded T cells in peripheral blood. Notes on this clone: Its antigen is as yet unknown.

Germline assignment: CDR1 SGHTA and CDR2 FQGTGA. This CDR3 has 15 residues. V lost 4 bases, J lost 9 bases, and 19 bases lay in between. No infections or other immune events were documented during collection. Study observations and caveats: Technical replicates showed around 1.1 changed clones; around two weeks around 15; four weeks 19. Across healthy donors, higher total template counts meant significantly greater approximately 2-week count variance.

The method was immunoSEQ multiplex PCR; TCRdb's version includes in-frame clones alone and lacks a portion of them. The data contain about 130,000 clones, around 88% of them seen just once; the ten biggest clones take up around 8.2%. Sequenced sample: blood. V and J are TRBV7-3 and TRBJ2-1, with D maybe TRBD2 (5 bases). The source is a person aged 18-70 years in good health. The DNA for the CDR3 is TGTGCCAGCAGCTCCGCAAGGGTTCTGGGAGCTGAGCAGTTCTTC. The encoded protein is CASSSARVLGAEQFF.